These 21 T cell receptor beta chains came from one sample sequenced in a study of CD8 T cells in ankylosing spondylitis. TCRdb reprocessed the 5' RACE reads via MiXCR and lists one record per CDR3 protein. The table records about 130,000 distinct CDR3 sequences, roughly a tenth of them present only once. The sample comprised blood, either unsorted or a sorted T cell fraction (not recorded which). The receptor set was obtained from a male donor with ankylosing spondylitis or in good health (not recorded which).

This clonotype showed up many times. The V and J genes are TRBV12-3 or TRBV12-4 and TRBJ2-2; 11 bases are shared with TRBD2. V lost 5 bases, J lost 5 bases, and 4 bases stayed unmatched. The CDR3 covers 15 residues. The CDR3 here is CASSQASGRTGELFF. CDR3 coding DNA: TGTGCCAGCAGTCAAGCTAGCGGGAGGACCGGGGAGCTGTTTTTT.

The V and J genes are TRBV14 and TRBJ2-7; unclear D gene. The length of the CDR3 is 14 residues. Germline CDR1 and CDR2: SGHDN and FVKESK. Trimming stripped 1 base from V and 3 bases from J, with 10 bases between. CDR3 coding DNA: TGTGCCAGCAGCCAAGGTCAGGTTAACTACGAGCAGTACTTC. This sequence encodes CASSQGQVNYEQYF. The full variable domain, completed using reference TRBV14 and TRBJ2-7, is EAGVTQFPSHSVIEKGQTVTLRCDPISGHDNLYWYRRVMGKEIKFLLHFVKESKQDESGMPNNRFLAERTGGTYSTLKVQPAELEDSGVYFCASSQGQVNYEQYFGPGTRLTVT.

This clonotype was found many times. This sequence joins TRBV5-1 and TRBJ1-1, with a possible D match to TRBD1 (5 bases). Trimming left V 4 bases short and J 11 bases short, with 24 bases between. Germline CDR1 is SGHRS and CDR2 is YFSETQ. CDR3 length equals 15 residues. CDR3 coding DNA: TGCGCCAGCAGCCAAGGCCCACCGGGACCCTCGGTGGCTTTCTTT. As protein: CASSQGPPGPSVAFF.

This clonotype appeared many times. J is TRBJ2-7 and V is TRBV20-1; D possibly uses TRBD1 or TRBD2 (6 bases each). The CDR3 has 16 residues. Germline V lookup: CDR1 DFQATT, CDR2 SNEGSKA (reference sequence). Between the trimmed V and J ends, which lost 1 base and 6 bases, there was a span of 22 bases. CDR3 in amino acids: CSARAYGGGSIVEQYF. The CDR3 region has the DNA TGCAGTGCTAGAGCCTACGGGGGCGGTTCGATCGTCGAGCAGTACTTC.

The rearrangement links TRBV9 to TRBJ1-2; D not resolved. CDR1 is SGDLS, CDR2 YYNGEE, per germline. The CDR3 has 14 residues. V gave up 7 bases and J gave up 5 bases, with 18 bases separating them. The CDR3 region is CASVRTLGGYGYTF. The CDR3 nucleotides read TGTGCCAGCGTGAGGACTCTTGGAGGTTATGGCTACACCTTC.

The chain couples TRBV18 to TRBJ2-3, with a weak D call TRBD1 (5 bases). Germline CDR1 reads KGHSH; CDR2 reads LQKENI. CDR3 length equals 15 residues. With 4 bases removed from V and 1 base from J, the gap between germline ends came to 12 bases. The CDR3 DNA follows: TGTGCCAGCTCACTACAGGTGTTTGGCACAGATACGCAGTATTTT. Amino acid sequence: CASSLQVFGTDTQYF.

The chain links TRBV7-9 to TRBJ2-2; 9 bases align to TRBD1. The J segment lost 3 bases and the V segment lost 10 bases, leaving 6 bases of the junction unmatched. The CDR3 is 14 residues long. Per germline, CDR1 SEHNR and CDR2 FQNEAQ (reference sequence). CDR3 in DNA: TGTGCCACGACAGGGGGAGATGACACCGGGGAGCTGTTTTTT. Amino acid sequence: CATTGGDDTGELFF.

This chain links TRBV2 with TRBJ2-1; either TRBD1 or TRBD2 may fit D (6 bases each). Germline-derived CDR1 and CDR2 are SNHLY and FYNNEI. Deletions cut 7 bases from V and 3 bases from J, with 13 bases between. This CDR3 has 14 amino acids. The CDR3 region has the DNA TGTGCCAGCAACCGGGGGACATTCTACAATGAGCAGTTCTTC. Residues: CASNRGTFYNEQFF.

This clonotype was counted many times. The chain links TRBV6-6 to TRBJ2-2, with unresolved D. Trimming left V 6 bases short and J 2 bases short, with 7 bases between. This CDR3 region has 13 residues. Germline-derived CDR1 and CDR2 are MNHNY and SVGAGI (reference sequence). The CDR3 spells CASRLFNTGELFF. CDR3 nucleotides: TGTGCCAGCAGGCTTTTTAACACCGGGGAGCTGTTTTTT.

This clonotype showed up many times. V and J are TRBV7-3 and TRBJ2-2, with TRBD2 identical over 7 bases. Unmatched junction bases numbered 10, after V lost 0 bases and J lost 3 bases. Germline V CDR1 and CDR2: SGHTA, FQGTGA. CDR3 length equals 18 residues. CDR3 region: CASSLTQQTSLDTGELFF. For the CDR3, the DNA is TGTGCCAGCAGCTTAACCCAGCAGACTAGCTTGGACACCGGGGAGCTGTTTTTT.

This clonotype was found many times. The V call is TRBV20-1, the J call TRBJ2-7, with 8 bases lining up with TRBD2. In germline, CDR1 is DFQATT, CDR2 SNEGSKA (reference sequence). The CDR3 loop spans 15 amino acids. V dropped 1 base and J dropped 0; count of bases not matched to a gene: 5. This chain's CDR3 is CSARVLLAASYEQYF. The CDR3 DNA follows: TGCAGTGCTAGAGTATTACTAGCGGCCTCCTACGAGCAGTACTTC.

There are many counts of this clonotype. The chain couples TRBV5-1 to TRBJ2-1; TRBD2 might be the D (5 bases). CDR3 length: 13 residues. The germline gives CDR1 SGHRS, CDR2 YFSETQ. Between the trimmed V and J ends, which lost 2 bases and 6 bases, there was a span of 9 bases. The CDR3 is CASSFSSSNEQFF. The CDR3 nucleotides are TGCGCCAGCAGCTTTTCTAGCAGCAATGAGCAGTTCTTC. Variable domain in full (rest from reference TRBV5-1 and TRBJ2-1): KAGVTQTPRYLIKTRGQQVTLSCSPISGHRSVSWYQQTPGQGLQFLFEYFSETQRNKGNFPGRFSGRQFSNSRSEMNVSTLELGDSALYLCASSFSSSNEQFFGPGTRLTVL.

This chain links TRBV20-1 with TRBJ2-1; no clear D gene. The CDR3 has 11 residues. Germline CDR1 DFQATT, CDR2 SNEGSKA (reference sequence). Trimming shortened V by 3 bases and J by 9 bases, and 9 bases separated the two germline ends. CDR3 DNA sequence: TGCAGTGCTAGCTGGGTGGGTGAGCAGTTCTTC. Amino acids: CSASWVGEQFF.

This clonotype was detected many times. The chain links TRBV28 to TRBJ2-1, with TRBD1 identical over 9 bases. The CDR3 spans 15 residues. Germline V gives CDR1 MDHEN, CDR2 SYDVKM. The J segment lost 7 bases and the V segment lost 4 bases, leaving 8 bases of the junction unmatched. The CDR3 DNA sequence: TGTGCCAGCAGTTCTACAGGGGGCATTAGGAATGAGCAGTTCTTC. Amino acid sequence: CASSSTGGIRNEQFF. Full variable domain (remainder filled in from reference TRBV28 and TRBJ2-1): DVKVTQSSRYLVKRTGEKVFLECVQDMDHENMFWYRQDPGLGLRLIYFSYDVKMKEKGDIPEGYSVSREKKERFSLILESASTNQTSMYLCASSSTGGIRNEQFFGPGTRLTVL.

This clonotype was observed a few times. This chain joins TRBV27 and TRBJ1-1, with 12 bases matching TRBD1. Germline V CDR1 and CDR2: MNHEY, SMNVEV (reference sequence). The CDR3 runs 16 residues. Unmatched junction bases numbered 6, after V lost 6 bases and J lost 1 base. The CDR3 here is CASSQGTGGKNTEAFF. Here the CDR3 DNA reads TGTGCCAGCAGCCAGGGGACAGGGGGCAAGAACACTGAAGCTTTCTTT.

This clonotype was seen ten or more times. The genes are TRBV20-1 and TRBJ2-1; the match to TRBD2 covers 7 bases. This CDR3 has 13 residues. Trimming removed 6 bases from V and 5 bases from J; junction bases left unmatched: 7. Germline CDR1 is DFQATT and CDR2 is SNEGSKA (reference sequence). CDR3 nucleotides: TGCAGTGCGCCGGGACTATACAACAATGAGCAGTTCTTC. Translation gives CSAPGLYNNEQFF.

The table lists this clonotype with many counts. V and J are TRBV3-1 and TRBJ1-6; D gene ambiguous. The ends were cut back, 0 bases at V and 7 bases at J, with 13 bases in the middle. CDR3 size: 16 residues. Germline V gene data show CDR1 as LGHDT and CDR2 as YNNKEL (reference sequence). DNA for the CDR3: TGTGCCAGCAGCCAAGATCAAGGGATTGTGAATTCACCCCTCCACTTT. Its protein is CASSQDQGIVNSPLHF. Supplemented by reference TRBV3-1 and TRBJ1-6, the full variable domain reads DTAVSQTPKYLVTQMGNDKSIKCEQNLGHDTMYWYKQDSKKFLKIMFSYNNKELIINETVPNRFSPKSPDKAHLNLHINSLELGDSAVYFCASSQDQGIVNSPLHFGNGTRLTVT.

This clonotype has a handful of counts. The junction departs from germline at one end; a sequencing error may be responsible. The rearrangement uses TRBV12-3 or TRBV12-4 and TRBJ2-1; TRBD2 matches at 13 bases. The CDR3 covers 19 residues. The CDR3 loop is CASCLLGLAGRGGIDEQFF. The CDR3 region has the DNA TGTGCCAGCTGTTTATTGGGACTAGCGGGAAGGGGTGGTATAGATGAGCAGTTCTTC.

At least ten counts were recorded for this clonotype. CDR3 region: CATSLRTEGQETQYF. In nucleotides, the CDR3 is TGTGCCACCAGCCTTCGGACAGAGGGTCAAGAGACCCAGTACTTC. V gene TRBV24-1 combines with J gene TRBJ2-5; a possible D gene is TRBD1 (6 bases). V was cut by 7 bases and J by 2 bases, with 16 bases left in between. The CDR3 extends over 15 amino acids. Germline CDR1 and CDR2: KGHDR and SFDVKD.

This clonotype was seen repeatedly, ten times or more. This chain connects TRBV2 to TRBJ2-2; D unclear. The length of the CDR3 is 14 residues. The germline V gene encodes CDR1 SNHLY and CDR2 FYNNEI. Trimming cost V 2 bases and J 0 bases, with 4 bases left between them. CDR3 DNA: TGTGCCAGCAGTGAATCGGCGAACACCGGGGAGCTGTTTTTT. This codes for CASSESANTGELFF.

The CDR3 reads CASSSQDGYEQYF. The CDR3 coding sequence is TGTGCCAGCAGTTCCCAGGACGGGTACGAGCAGTACTTC. This chain uses TRBV27 with TRBJ2-7; no firm D call. V was clipped by 4 bases and J by 4 bases, with 11 bases between them. The CDR3 has 13 amino acids. Germline V gives CDR1 MNHEY, CDR2 SMNVEV (reference sequence).